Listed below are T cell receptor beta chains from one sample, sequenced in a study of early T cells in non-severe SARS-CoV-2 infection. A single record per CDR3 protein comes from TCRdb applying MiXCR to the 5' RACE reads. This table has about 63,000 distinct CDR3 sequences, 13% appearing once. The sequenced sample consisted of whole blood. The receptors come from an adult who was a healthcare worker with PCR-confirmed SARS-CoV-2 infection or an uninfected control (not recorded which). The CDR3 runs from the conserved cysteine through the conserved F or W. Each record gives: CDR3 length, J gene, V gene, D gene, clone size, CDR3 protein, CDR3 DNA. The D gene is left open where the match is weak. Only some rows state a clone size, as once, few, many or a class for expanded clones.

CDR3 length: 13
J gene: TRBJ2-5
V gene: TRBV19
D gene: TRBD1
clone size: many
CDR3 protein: CAAGQGYQETQYF
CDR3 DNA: TGTGCCGCGGGACAGGGGTACCAAGAGACCCAGTACTTC

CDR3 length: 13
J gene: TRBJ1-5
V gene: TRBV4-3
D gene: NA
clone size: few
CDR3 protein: CASSPTGGQPQHF
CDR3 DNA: TGCGCCAGCAGCCCTACCGGGGGGCAGCCCCAGCATTTT

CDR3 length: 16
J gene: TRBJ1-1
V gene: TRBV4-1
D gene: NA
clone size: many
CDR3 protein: CASSQAYRLGNTEAFF
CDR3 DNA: TGCGCCAGCAGCCAGGCTTACAGGTTGGGGAACACTGAAGCTTTCTTT

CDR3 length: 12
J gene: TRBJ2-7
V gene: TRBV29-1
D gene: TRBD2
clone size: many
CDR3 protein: CSARTSSYEQYF
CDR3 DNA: TGCAGCGCCCGGACTAGCTCCTACGAGCAGTACTTC

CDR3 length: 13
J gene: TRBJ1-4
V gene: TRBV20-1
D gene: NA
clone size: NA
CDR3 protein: CSASGGPNEKLFF
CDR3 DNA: TGCAGTGCCTCAGGAGGGCCTAATGAAAAACTGTTTTTT

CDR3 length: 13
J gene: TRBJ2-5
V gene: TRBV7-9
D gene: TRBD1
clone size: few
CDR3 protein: CASSRTGVETQYF
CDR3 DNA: TGTGCCAGCAGCCGGACAGGGGTCGAGACCCAGTACTTC

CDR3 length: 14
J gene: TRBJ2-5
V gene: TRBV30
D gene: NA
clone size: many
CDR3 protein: CAWSVAQGKETQYF
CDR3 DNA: TGTGCCTGGAGTGTAGCACAGGGTAAAGAGACCCAGTACTTC

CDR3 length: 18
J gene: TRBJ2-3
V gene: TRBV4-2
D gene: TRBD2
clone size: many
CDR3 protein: CASSQAGLAGVAGDTQYF
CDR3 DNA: TGTGCCAGCAGCCAGGCGGGACTAGCGGGGGTGGCGGGAGATACGCAGTATTTT

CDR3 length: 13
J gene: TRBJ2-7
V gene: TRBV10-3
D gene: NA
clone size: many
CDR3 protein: CAIRLGQAYEQYF
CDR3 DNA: TGTGCCATCAGGTTGGGACAAGCCTACGAGCAGTACTTC

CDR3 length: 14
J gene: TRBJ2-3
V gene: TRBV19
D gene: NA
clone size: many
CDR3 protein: CASRPGGPTDTQYF
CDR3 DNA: TGTGCCAGTAGACCAGGAGGGCCCACAGATACGCAGTATTTT

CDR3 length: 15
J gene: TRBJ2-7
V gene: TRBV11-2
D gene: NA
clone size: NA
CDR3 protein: CASSLISGASYEQYF
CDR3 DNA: TGTGCCAGCAGTTTAATTAGCGGAGCCTCCTACGAGCAGTACTTC

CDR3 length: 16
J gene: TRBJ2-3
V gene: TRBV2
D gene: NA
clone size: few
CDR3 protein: CASKWFGGAGTDTQYF
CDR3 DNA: TGTGCCAGCAAGTGGTTTGGGGGCGCGGGCACAGATACGCAGTATTTT

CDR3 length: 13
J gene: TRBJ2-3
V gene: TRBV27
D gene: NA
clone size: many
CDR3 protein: CASIGRNTDTQYF
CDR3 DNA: TGTGCCAGTATCGGCAGGAACACAGATACGCAGTATTTT

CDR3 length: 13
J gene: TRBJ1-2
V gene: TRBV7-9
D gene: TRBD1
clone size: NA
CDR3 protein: CASSLTGPYGYTF
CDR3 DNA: TGTGCCAGCAGCCTGACAGGGCCCTATGGCTACACCTTC

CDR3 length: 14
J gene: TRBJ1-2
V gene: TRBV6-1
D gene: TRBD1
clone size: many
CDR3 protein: CASSPGQGRYGYTF
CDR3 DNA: TGTGCCAGCAGTCCGGGACAGGGGCGTTATGGCTACACCTTC

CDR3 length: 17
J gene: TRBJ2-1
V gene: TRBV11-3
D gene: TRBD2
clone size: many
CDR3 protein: CASSGTGTSGFRDEQFF
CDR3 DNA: TGTGCCAGCAGCGGCACCGGGACTAGCGGTTTCCGGGATGAGCAGTTCTTC

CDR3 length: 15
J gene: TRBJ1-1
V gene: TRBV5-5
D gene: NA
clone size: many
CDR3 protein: CASNREWGVNTEAFF
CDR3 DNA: TGTGCCAGCAACAGAGAATGGGGAGTTAACACTGAAGCTTTCTTT

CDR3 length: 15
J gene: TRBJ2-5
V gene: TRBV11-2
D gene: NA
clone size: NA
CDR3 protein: CASSLPEGDQETQYF
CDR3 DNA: TGTGCCAGCAGCCTGCCAGAAGGAGACCAAGAGACCCAGTACTTC

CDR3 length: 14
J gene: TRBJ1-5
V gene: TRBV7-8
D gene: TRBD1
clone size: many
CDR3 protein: CASSSGGGNQPQHF
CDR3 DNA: TGTGCCAGCAGCTCAGGGGGCGGCAATCAGCCCCAGCATTTT

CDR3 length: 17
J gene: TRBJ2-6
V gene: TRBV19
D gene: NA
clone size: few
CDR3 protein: CASSISTSYSGANVLTF
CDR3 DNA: TGTGCCAGTAGTATCTCCACAAGCTACTCTGGGGCCAACGTCCTGACTTTC